The rows below give T cell receptor beta chains drawn from one sample of a study of T cell repertoires in cytomegalovirus infection. TCRdb re-derived calls from the reads in MiXCR, one entry per CDR3 protein. The table has 200,000 to 300,000 distinct CDR3 sequences, about 13% seen once. The sequencing sample was made of PBMCs. These receptors were taken from a human donor in good health (CMV status not recorded). Some clones in this sample may be carry-over from other donors' samples. Both conserved end residues are part of each CDR3. D genes are given only for firm matches. Expanded clones get a size class; other rows say once, few or many, or leave the size out.

j_call	v_call	d_call	clone_size	cdr3_nt	cdr3_aa
TRBJ2-3	TRBV29-1	.	few	TGCAGCTTTTCTAGGCAAGATACGCAGTATTTT	CSFSRQDTQYF
TRBJ2-1	TRBV6-1	TRBD2	.	TGTGCCAGCAGCTTAGCGGGAGGGAAAAATGAGCAGTTCTTC	CASSLAGGKNEQFF
TRBJ2-2	TRBV2	.	few	TGTGCCAGCAGTGTTGACAGGACGGGCGCCGGGGAGCTGTTTTTT	CASSVDRTGAGELFF
TRBJ1-4	TRBV28	TRBD1	.	TGTGCCAGCACCCAGACAGGGCGGAGGATGAATGAAAAACTGTTTTTT	CASTQTGRRMNEKLFF
TRBJ2-1	TRBV29-1	TRBD1	.	TGCAGCGCTGTTGGACAGGCCGACAATGAGCAGTTCTTC	CSAVGQADNEQFF
TRBJ2-7	TRBV7-9	TRBD2	few	TGTGCCAGCAGCCCAACCGGGGGGGCATGGGTAAGCGAGCAGTACTTC	CASSPTGGAWVSEQYF
TRBJ2-5	TRBV29-1	TRBD1	few	TGCAGCGTCCCCTGGGACAGAAACCAAGAGACCCAGTACTTC	CSVPWDRNQETQYF
TRBJ2-1	TRBV20-1	TRBD2	.	TGCAGTGCTAGAGTTCTAGCGGCTAGCTCCTACAATGAGCAGTTCTTC	CSARVLAASSYNEQFF
TRBJ2-7	TRBV28	.	.	TGTGCCAGCAGTCCCCCGGGTCGAGCCTACGAGCAGTACTTC	CASSPPGRAYEQYF
TRBJ1-4	TRBV12-3/TRBV12-4	.	few	TGTGCCAGCAGTCAAGACAATAATGAAAAACTGTTTTTT	CASSQDNNEKLFF
TRBJ1-2	TRBV7-2	.	many	TGTGCCAGCAGCTCCAACGACAACTATGGCTACACCTTC	CASSSNDNYGYTF
TRBJ2-1	TRBV19	TRBD1	.	TGTGCCAGTAGTAGGCTCAGGGGGAATGAGCAGTTCTTC	CASSRLRGNEQFF
TRBJ2-2	TRBV28	TRBD1	few	TGTGCCAGCAGTTACTTTGGGACAGGGAGTACCGGGGAGCTGTTTTTT	CASSYFGTGSTGELFF
TRBJ2-7	TRBV7-9	.	few	TGTGCCTCCCAGAGCGGTTTTCGTCCCTACGAGCAGTACTTC	CASQSGFRPYEQYF
TRBJ2-5	TRBV5-4	.	few	TGTGCCAGCAGCTTGGGTCAGGGAGGTAGGGAGACCCAGTACTTC	CASSLGQGGRETQYF
TRBJ2-4	TRBV7-2	.	many	TGTGCCAGCAGCTCAAACTTGGGGGTAAACATTCAGTACTTC	CASSSNLGVNIQYF
TRBJ1-1	TRBV20-1	.	few	TGCAGTGCTAGACAGGGGATGAACACTGAAGCTTTCTTT	CSARQGMNTEAFF
TRBJ1-4	TRBV28	.	many	TGTGCCAGCAGTCCGACGGGGAGGGAGGAAAAACTGTTTTTT	CASSPTGREEKLFF
TRBJ2-5	TRBV12-3/TRBV12-4	TRBD1	few	TGTGCCAGCAGTCCATACCGCGGGACAGGGGTAGAGACCCAGTACTTC	CASSPYRGTGVETQYF
TRBJ2-7	TRBV5-4	.	many	TGTGCCAGCAGCTTTGCCGGACAGCGTACCTACGAGCAGTACTTC	CASSFAGQRTYEQYF
TRBJ2-1	TRBV4-3	.	many	TGCGCCAGCAGCCAAGATCTAGAGGGGAGCTCCTACAATGAGCAGTTCTTC	CASSQDLEGSSYNEQFF
TRBJ2-1	TRBV20-1	TRBD2	.	TGCAGTGCTAGAGGTCCGGGGGGGCCATCCAATGAGCAGTTCTTC	CSARGPGGPSNEQFF
TRBJ2-7	TRBV18	TRBD1	.	TGTGCCAGCTCACCAGGACAGGCTGTGTACGAGCAGTACTTC	CASSPGQAVYEQYF
TRBJ2-3	TRBV20-1	TRBD2	many	TGCAGTGCTCTCGCGGGGGGCCGCACAGATACGCAGTATTTT	CSALAGGRTDTQYF
TRBJ2-1	TRBV6-1	TRBD2	.	TGTGCCAGCAGTGAAGTAGTAGCGGGGAAAAGGAATGAGCAGTTCTTC	CASSEVVAGKRNEQFF
TRBJ2-2	TRBV7-3	.	many	TGTGCCAGCAGCTTATTAGGGAGCACCGGGGAGCTGTTTTTT	CASSLLGSTGELFF
TRBJ2-6	TRBV9	.	.	TGTGCCAGCAGCACCGCCGATCGAGGGGCCAACGTCCTGACTTTC	CASSTADRGANVLTF
TRBJ2-1	TRBV7-2	.	many	TGTGCCAGCAGCTTAGTACTCGGACCGCGGCTAGTGTTCTTC	CASSLVLGPRLVFF
TRBJ1-6	TRBV6-6	.	many	TGTGCCAGCAGGTCCCGCTCCAAAGACACTAATTCACCCCTCCACTTT	CASRSRSKDTNSPLHF
TRBJ2-7	TRBV6-1	TRBD1	few	TGTGCCAGCAGTCGCTGGACAGGGGAAAACGAGCAGTACTTC	CASSRWTGENEQYF
TRBJ2-2	TRBV4-2	TRBD1	many	TGTGCCAGCAGCCAAGAGGATAGGACAGGGGACACCGGGGAGCTGTTTTTT	CASSQEDRTGDTGELFF
TRBJ2-1	TRBV28	.	.	TGTGCCAGCAGTTTAATTCAGGGGACGGGTGAGCAGTTCTTC	CASSLIQGTGEQFF
TRBJ1-2	TRBV10-3	TRBD1	once	TGTGCCATCAGTGAGGACAGGGTTAATGGCTACACCTTC	CAISEDRVNGYTF
TRBJ2-3	TRBV7-2	.	medium-sized	TGTGCCAGCAGCTTACTCACAGGGGATACGCAGTATTTT	CASSLLTGDTQYF
TRBJ2-5	TRBV6-6	.	few	TGTGCCAGCAGTCGTGACGTGGGGGGCCAAGAGACCCAGTACTTC	CASSRDVGGQETQYF
TRBJ2-7	TRBV6-4	TRBD1	.	TGTGCCAGCAGGACAGGGGGGTGCTCCTACGAGCAGTACTTC	CASRTGGCSYEQYF
TRBJ1-1	TRBV7-3	TRBD1	few	TGTGCCAGCAGCATGGGACAGGGGCGCTCTGAAGCTTTCTTT	CASSMGQGRSEAFF
TRBJ2-3	TRBV14	.	many	TGTGCCAGCAACTCCCAGGGAAGCACAGATACGCAGTATTTT	CASNSQGSTDTQYF
TRBJ2-7	TRBV18	.	many	TGTGCCAGCTCACCAGCAGGGATCTCCTACGAGCAGTACTTC	CASSPAGISYEQYF
TRBJ1-2	TRBV20-1	TRBD1	.	TGCAGTGCCCCAGACAGGGATCTTTTCTATGGCTACACCTTC	CSAPDRDLFYGYTF
TRBJ2-5	TRBV20-1	.	once	TGCAGTGCTAGTGCCGAAGATGGAAAGTACCAAGAGACCCAGTACTTC	CSASAEDGKYQETQYF